One sample yielded the 18 T cell receptor beta chains listed below, sequenced in a study of prognosis after radiotherapy for stage I lung cancer. By two-round multiplex PCR, the TCR beta CDR3 was amplified from genomic DNA. For every TRBV and TRBJ gene, a specific primer was used in first-round PCR. TCRdb itself ran the multiplex PCR reads through MiXCR, one entry per CDR3 protein. The sample lists around 20,000 distinct CDR3 sequences; about 40% were seen once. This specimen was PBMCs, taken before or after stereotactic body radiation therapy (not recorded which). These receptors were obtained from a donor over 45 with non-small cell lung cancer.

This clonotype was seen ten or more times. The V gene is TRBV5-4, the J gene TRBJ1-2; 9 nucleotides align to TRBD1. Germline CDR1 reads SGHNT; CDR2 reads YYREEE (reference sequence). With V trimmed by 3 bases and J by 5 bases, 8 bases remained unmatched. The CDR3 runs to 15 residues. DNA for the CDR3: TGTGCCAGCAGCTCGGGGCTGGGGACAGGGTATGGCTACACCTTC. As protein: CASSSGLGTGYGYTF.

The CDR3 region is CASSPELTGGDPTNYGYTF. As DNA, the CDR3 is TGTGCCAGCAGTCCCGAACTCACAGGGGGAGATCCCACTAACTATGGCTACACCTTC. The V call is TRBV9, the J call TRBJ1-2, with 8 bases that match TRBD1. J was trimmed by 0 bases and V by 5 bases; bases with no gene match: 18. The CDR3 runs to 19 residues. The germline CDR1 and CDR2 sequences are SGDLS and YYNGEE.

With respect to this clonotype: A far larger clone is one nucleotide away, so this likely arose from a read error. The J gene is TRBJ2-1, the V gene TRBV6-6; D is possibly TRBD1 (5 bases). This CDR3 comprises 14 residues. Trimming removed 4 bases at V and 8 bases at J, with 15 bases between. Germline-derived CDR1 and CDR2 are MNHNY and SVGAGI (reference sequence). This CDR3 is CASSSGHGNDEQFF. CDR3 in DNA: TGTGCCAGCAGTTCAGGACATGGGAACGATGAGCAGTTCTTC.

CDR3 in DNA: TGTGCCAGCAGCTTAGGTGGACTAGCGGGCTACGAGCAGTACTTC. Its translation: CASSLGGLAGYEQYF. J is TRBJ2-7 and V is TRBV2, with 11 bases lining up with TRBD2. With V trimmed by 6 bases and J by 3 bases, 7 bases remained unmatched. CDR3 length: 15 residues. Germline V gene sequence: CDR1 SNHLY, CDR2 FYNNEI.

This clonotype was picked up many times. This chain connects TRBV2 to TRBJ2-7, with 7 bases that match TRBD1. The CDR3 consists of 12 residues. Germline loops: CDR1 SNHLY, CDR2 FYNNEI. After removal of 6 bases from V and 13 bases from J, the junction contained 12 bases not matched to a gene. CDR3 region: CASRVTGILSYF. As DNA, the CDR3 is TGTGCCAGCAGGGTGACAGGGATTTTATCCTACTTC.

This clonotype was counted many times. This rearrangement joins TRBV2 to TRBJ2-5; TRBD2 aligns across 7 bases. Unmatched junction bases numbered 11, after V lost 8 bases and J lost 5 bases. Looked up from germline, CDR1 is SNHLY and CDR2 is FYNNEI. CDR3 length equals 14 residues. In DNA, the CDR3 is TGTGCCAGCGGGGGGGACTCCACGTTGGAGACCCAGTACTTC. Translating it yields CASGGDSTLETQYF.

This chain uses TRBV9 with TRBJ2-7; D is unresolved. This CDR3 comprises 13 residues. Between the trimmed V and J ends, which lost 1 base and 1 base, there was a span of 6 bases. Germline V gene lookup returns CDR1 SGDLS and CDR2 YYNGEE. CDR3: CASSVSSSYEQYF. DNA of the CDR3: TGTGCCAGCAGCGTAAGTAGTTCCTACGAGCAGTACTTC.

The sample holds many counts of this clonotype. The rearrangement links TRBV11-1 to TRBJ2-5; 8 bases are shared with TRBD1. V was clipped by 5 bases and J by 3 bases; unmatched bases: 5. The V gene's germline CDR1 is SGHAT and CDR2 FQDESV (reference sequence). This CDR3 has 14 amino acids. CDR3 nucleotide sequence: TGTGCCAGCAGCCCTGGACAGGGAGAAGAGACCCAGTACTTC. Its translation is CASSPGQGEETQYF.

The chain combines TRBV9 with TRBJ2-5; no clear D gene. Trimming shortened V by 0 bases and J by 1 base, and 4 bases separated the two germline ends. The CDR3 consists of 13 residues. Germline assignment: CDR1 SGDLS and CDR2 YYNGEE. CDR3 protein: CASSVDLQETQYF. The CDR3 region has the DNA TGTGCCAGCAGCGTAGATCTCCAAGAGACCCAGTACTTC.

The V gene is TRBV6-2 or TRBV6-3, the J gene TRBJ1-1; D gene unclear. The CDR3 is 16 residues long. The germline V and J ends were trimmed by 5 bases and 0 bases, with 16 bases remaining between them. Germline loops: CDR1 MNHEY, CDR2 SVGEGT. CDR3 protein: CASSKSAFGMNTEAFF. CDR3 sequence (DNA): TGTGCCAGCAGTAAGTCAGCGTTTGGCATGAACACTGAAGCTTTCTTT.

The V call is TRBV6-9, the J call TRBJ1-1, with 8 bases identical to TRBD1. Germline V gene data show CDR1 as MNHGY and CDR2 as SVAAGI. There are 15 residues in the CDR3. The V and J ends lost 3 bases and 6 bases, in that order; junction bases with no gene match: 9. The CDR3 is CASSYPPDRGPEAFF. The CDR3 DNA sequence: TGTGCCAGCAGTTACCCTCCTGACAGGGGACCTGAAGCTTTCTTT.

This clonotype was seen ten or more times. The chain carries TRBV25-1 and TRBJ2-7; the D is unclear. Trimming removed 8 bases at V and 0 bases at J, with 8 bases between. Germline V lookup: CDR1 MGHDK, CDR2 SYGVNS. The CDR3 runs 12 residues. The CDR3 bases are TGTGCCAGCGCGGACGTCTCCTACGAGCAGTACTTC. Translated, it gives CASADVSYEQYF.

In the case of this clonotype: A single base separates this from a much larger clone, so it may be a read error. The rearrangement joins TRBV7-8 to TRBJ2-7; D remains ambiguous. The CDR3 has 16 amino acids. Germline V lookup: CDR1 SGHVS, CDR2 FQNEAQ. The ends were cut back, 0 bases at V and 0 bases at J, with 12 bases in the middle. The CDR3 DNA reads as TGTGCCAGCAGCTTAGCGCGGACGGTGGCCTCCTACGAGCAGTACTTC. It translates to CASSLARTVASYEQYF.

With respect to this clonotype: At one end, the junction sequence differs from germline, possibly due to a read error. CDR3 nucleotide sequence: TGTGCCATCCCGAGAGGGGGGAACCAAGAGACACAGTACTTC. Its protein product is CAIPRGGNQETQYF. This chain joins TRBV27 and TRBJ2-5; either TRBD1 or TRBD2 may supply D (6 bases each). This CDR3 comprises 14 residues. The germline V gene encodes CDR1 MNHEY and CDR2 SMNVEV (reference sequence).

At least ten counts were recorded for this clonotype. This chain joins TRBV27 and TRBJ2-2, with 11 bases matching TRBD1. Unmatched junction bases numbered 14, after V lost 6 bases and J lost 5 bases. The CDR3 is 18 amino acids. CDR1 is MNHEY and CDR2 is SMNVEV in the germline V gene (reference sequence). The CDR3 region has the DNA TGTGCCAGCAGAAACCTCGGGACAGGGGGTTGGAAGACCGGGGAGCTGTTTTTT. Translating it yields CASRNLGTGGWKTGELFF.

The chain employs TRBV30 and TRBJ2-5; the D call may be TRBD1 or TRBD2 (6 bases each). This CDR3 spans 13 amino acids. Trimming stripped 4 bases from V and 5 bases from J, with 14 bases between. Germline V lookup: CDR1 GTSNPN, CDR2 SVGIG (reference sequence). In DNA form, the CDR3 reads TGTGCCTGGACCGGAGGGGGGAGGGAGACCCAGTACTTC. This encodes CAWTGGGRETQYF.

The chain couples TRBV11-2 to TRBJ2-7, with 7 bases that match TRBD2. Trimming took 4 bases from V and 0 from J; bases not matched to a gene: 6. The CDR3 has 15 amino acids. Germline-derived CDR1 and CDR2 are SGHAT and FQNNGV. This CDR3 reads CASSYGTTSSYEQYF. The CDR3 region has the DNA TGTGCCAGCAGCTACGGGACTACGAGCTCCTACGAGCAGTACTTC. Supplemented by reference TRBV11-2 and TRBJ2-7, the full variable domain reads EAGVAQSPRYKIIEKRQSVAFWCNPISGHATLYWYQQILGQGPKLLIQFQNNGVVDDSQLPKDRFSAERLKGVDSTLKIQPAKLEDSAVYLCASSYGTTSSYEQYFGPGTRLTVT.

By proportion, this clonotype is medium-sized. The chain has TRBV12-3 or TRBV12-4 and TRBJ2-7; 7 positions match TRBD1. This CDR3 is 15 amino acids long. The ends lost 3 bases at V and 6 bases at J; junction bases unmatched: 11. CDR3 sequence (DNA): TGTGCCAGCAGTTTGTTGACAGGGTGGGCCAGCGAGCAGTACTTC. Residues: CASSLLTGWASEQYF.